This TCR beta chain stems from a study of T cell changes during pregnancy in multiple sclerosis. Profiling relied on immunoSEQ multiplex PCR, and the TCRdb table lists in-frame clones only, not all of them. Of about 40,000 clones in the sample, about 87% were seen once. The sample was peripheral blood, taken in the first trimester of pregnancy. The clonotype was recovered from a female donor in good health, enrolled as a control in a pregnancy study.

CDR3 DNA: TGTGCCAGCAGCGTGACAAGGTCCTACGAGCAGTACTTC. Translation gives CASSVTRSYEQYF. J is TRBJ2-7 and V is TRBV7-2; D is uncertain. CDR1 and CDR2 (germline): SGHTA, FQGNSA. Deletions cut 5 bases from V and 1 base from J, with 9 bases between. The CDR3 has 13 amino acids.